The sequence of this T cell receptor beta chain was determined in a study of early T cells in non-severe SARS-CoV-2 infection. Study-level information: Sequencing used unsorted whole-blood bulk RNA, so chains lack pairing.

Individual cDNA molecules received unique molecular identifiers. One entry per CDR3 protein, called by TCRdb with MiXCR from the 5' RACE reads. The sample carries around 84,000 distinct CDR3 sequences, 14% recorded once. With respect to this clonotype: Its antigen is unknown.

Study findings and constraints: Anti-spike CD8 responses were favored in VDJdb matching, and private and CD4 specificities were missed.

This TCR was sampled from an adult who was a healthcare worker with PCR-confirmed SARS-CoV-2 infection or an uninfected control (not recorded which). Sequencing used whole blood.

Written as DNA, the CDR3 is TGTGCCAGCAGCTACAGGGAAGTCACTGAAGCTTTCTTT. Protein product: CASSYREVTEAFF. The chain links TRBV7-6 to TRBJ1-1; weak D call: TRBD1 (6 bases). This CDR3 comprises 13 residues. Looked up from germline, CDR1 is SGHVS and CDR2 is FNYEAQ. V lost 4 bases and J lost 4, with 10 bases in between.